Below are 25 T cell receptor beta chains sequenced from a single sample in a study of follicular helper T cells after annual influenza vaccination. Here immunoSEQ multiplex PCR was the method, and the copy in TCRdb shows in-frame clones only, minus some. The sample has 7,500 to 10,000 clones; roughly 80% are singletons. Time point: 2014-2015 season, 7 days after vaccination. Sample: CXCR5+ CD38- circulating T follicular helper cells from blood, taken 7 days after influenza vaccination. Subset of the sample: circulating Tfh, non-naive CD4+CXCR5+PD-1+ (ICOS+CD38+ or ICOS-CD38-). The receptors originated from an adult who received the influenza vaccine.

The V gene is TRBV28, the J gene TRBJ2-1; 8 bases are a match to TRBD1. Germline V gene sequence: CDR1 MDHEN, CDR2 SYDVKM. After removal of 7 bases from V and 3 bases from J, the junction contained 8 bases not matched to a gene. This CDR3 has 15 amino acids. CDR3 protein: CASKKGDRSYNEQFF. As DNA, the CDR3 is TGTGCCAGCAAGAAAGGGGACAGGAGCTACAATGAGCAGTTCTTC.

The chain is built from TRBV6-1 and TRBJ1-6, with D perhaps TRBD1 (6 bases). The ends were cut back, 5 bases at V and 9 bases at J, with 14 bases in the middle. The germline CDR1 and CDR2 sequences are MNHNS and SASEGT. The CDR3 contains 14 residues. The CDR3 loop is CASSLGGVSSPLHF. DNA of the CDR3: TGTGCCAGCAGTTTAGGGGGGGTCAGTTCACCCCTCCACTTT.

The rearrangement uses TRBV4-1 and TRBJ2-3, with 9 bases fitting TRBD2. Trimming cost V 2 bases and J 4 bases; bases outside gene matches: 10. Germline CDR1 and CDR2: MGHRA and YSYEKL. The CDR3 is 17 residues long. The CDR3 loop is CASSQREPSGKADTQYF. Here the CDR3 DNA reads TGCGCCAGCAGCCAACGTGAACCTAGCGGGAAAGCAGATACGCAGTATTTT.

This clone was observed a handful of times. The chain is built from TRBV6-4 and TRBJ2-3; a possible D gene is TRBD1 (6 bases). Trimming left V 5 bases short and J 1 base short, with 13 bases between. This CDR3 region has 15 residues. Germline V gives CDR1 MRHNA, CDR2 SNTAGT. Here the CDR3 reads CASSPQGLGTDTQYF. DNA for the CDR3: TGTGCCAGCAGTCCACAGGGTTTAGGCACAGATACGCAGTATTTT.

The chain has TRBV29-1 and TRBJ1-5, with D possibly TRBD1 on 5 matching bases. Per the germline V gene, CDR1 is SQVTM and CDR2 is ANQGSEA. The CDR3 covers 14 residues. Trimming shortened V by 4 bases and J by 0 bases, and 10 bases separated the two germline ends. CDR3 DNA: TGCAGCGTTGGGGACGTTGGTAGCAATCAGCCCCAGCATTTT. Translating it yields CSVGDVGSNQPQHF.

This CDR3 reads CASSFLETSYEQYF. The CDR3 coding sequence is TGTGCCAGCAGCTTTCTAGAAACTTCCTACGAGCAGTACTTC. The V and J genes are TRBV7-2 and TRBJ2-7; the D is unclear. The V end lost 3 bases, the J end lost 1 base, and 10 bases lay between the germline ends. CDR1 and CDR2 from the germline V gene are SGHTA and FQGNSA. The CDR3 consists of 14 residues.

V and J are TRBV28 and TRBJ1-4; D is perhaps TRBD1 (6 bases). This CDR3 is built from 14 residues. The germline V gene encodes CDR1 MDHEN and CDR2 SYDVKM. Trimming cost V 2 bases and J 8 bases, with 12 bases left between them. The CDR3, as DNA: TGTGCCAGCAGTTTAAGGGGGGATGGGGAAAAACTGTTTTTT. Its translation: CASSLRGDGEKLFF.

V usage is TRBV4-3 and J usage is TRBJ1-2; maybe TRBD1 (5 bases). The CDR3 runs to 14 residues. Germline V gene lookup returns CDR1 LGHNA and CDR2 YSLEER. The V and J ends lost 3 bases and 4 bases respectively, with 12 bases between them. CDR3 nucleotide sequence: TGCGCCAGCAGCCATTCGACAGAAAGCTATGGCTACACCTTC. Amino acid sequence: CASSHSTESYGYTF.

The chain couples TRBV5-1 to TRBJ2-3; D not certain. Trimming removed 2 bases at V and 3 bases at J, with 13 bases between. The germline CDR1 and CDR2 sequences are SGHRS and YFSETQ. The CDR3 sequence is 15 residues long. CDR3 sequence: CASSFKLGATDTQYF. CDR3 bases: TGCGCCAGCAGCTTTAAATTAGGAGCGACAGATACGCAGTATTTT.

The chain couples TRBV6-6 to TRBJ2-7; D uncertain. Per germline, CDR1 MNHNY and CDR2 SVGAGI (reference sequence). Trimming left V 11 bases short and J 0 bases short, with 14 bases between. This CDR3 spans 13 amino acids. CDR3 sequence reads: CAASSTDSYEQYF. The CDR3, as DNA: TGTGCCGCCTCCTCGACTGACTCCTACGAGCAGTACTTC.

V gene TRBV7-2 combines with J gene TRBJ1-4; D is uncertain. Trimming removed 6 bases at V and 10 bases at J, with 24 bases between. The CDR3 consists of 16 residues. Germline CDR1 is SGHTA and CDR2 is FQGNSA. The CDR3 spells CASSQSAGAPEGKLFF. In DNA, the CDR3 is TGTGCCAGCAGTCAATCGGCCGGAGCACCGGAAGGAAAACTGTTTTTT.

The chain recombines TRBV6-6 with TRBJ2-1; 8 bases align to TRBD1. The length of the CDR3 is 15 residues. V gave up 4 bases and J gave up 6 bases; unmatched junction bases: 8. Germline lookup yields CDR1 MNHNY and CDR2 SVGAGI (reference sequence). CDR3 sequence: CASSSDRGVTNEQFF. CDR3 sequence (DNA): TGTGCCAGCAGTTCCGACAGGGGAGTAACCAATGAGCAGTTCTTC.

The rearrangement joins TRBV4-1 to TRBJ1-4, with D perhaps TRBD1 (5 bases). Trimming pared 3 bases from V and 8 bases from J, leaving 16 bases between. This CDR3 is built from 15 residues. Germline V gene data show CDR1 as MGHRA and CDR2 as YSYEKL. In nucleotides, the CDR3 is TGCGCCAGCAGCCAGTCTTGGGGGGTAGGGGAAAAACTGTTTTTT. This sequence encodes CASSQSWGVGEKLFF.

This rearrangement joins TRBV2 to TRBJ1-2, with a weak D call TRBD1 (6 bases). Trimming left V 0 bases short and J 6 bases short, with 17 bases between. In germline, CDR1 is SNHLY, CDR2 FYNNEI. There are 16 residues in the CDR3. CDR3 sequence: CASSEAPGQFGDGYTF. Here the CDR3 DNA reads TGTGCCAGCAGTGAAGCGCCCGGACAGTTTGGAGATGGCTACACCTTC. Complete variable domain (other parts from reference TRBV2 and TRBJ1-2): EPEVTQTPSHQVTQMGQEVILRCVPISNHLYFYWYRQILGQKVEFLVSFYNNEISEKSEIFDDQFSVERPDGSNFTLKIRSTKLEDSAMYFCASSEAPGQFGDGYTFGSGTRLTVV.

V usage is TRBV7-7 and J usage is TRBJ2-1; 7 nucleotides agree with TRBD2. Trimming removed 0 bases from V and 9 bases from J; junction bases left unmatched: 5. The CDR3 is made up of 14 amino acids. Per germline, CDR1 SSHAT and CDR2 FNYEAQ (reference sequence). The CDR3 loop reads CASSLALAASEQFF. The CDR3 coding sequence is TGTGCCAGCAGCTTAGCCCTAGCGGCTTCTGAGCAGTTCTTC.

This chain uses TRBV5-4 with TRBJ2-1; D is ambiguous. V was shortened by 4 bases and J by 6 bases, with 11 bases between the two germline ends. In germline, CDR1 is SGHNT, CDR2 YYREEE (reference sequence). This CDR3 comprises 13 residues. CDR3 in amino acids: CASSRDSGNEQFF. The CDR3 DNA reads as TGTGCCAGCAGCCGCGACTCGGGCAATGAGCAGTTCTTC.

The chain carries TRBV28 and TRBJ1-2, with 10 nucleotides matching TRBD1. Germline-derived CDR1 and CDR2 are MDHEN and SYDVKM. This CDR3 comprises 13 residues. The V and J ends lost 6 bases and 3 bases, in that order; junction bases with no gene match: 1. The CDR3 protein is CASRTGGDYGYTF. The CDR3 DNA is TGTGCCAGCAGGACAGGGGGCGACTATGGCTACACCTTC.

The rearrangement links TRBV10-3 to TRBJ2-3; D might be TRBD1 (6 bases). The CDR3 runs to 17 residues. Germline CDR1 is ENHRY and CDR2 is SYGVKD. V lost 4 bases, J lost 0 bases, and 17 bases lay in between. CDR3 DNA sequence: TGTGCCATCAGTGGGGGCCAGGGGAAGCCAAGCACAGATACGCAGTATTTT. Its translation is CAISGGQGKPSTDTQYF.

The chain has TRBV2 and TRBJ1-5; D possibly corresponds to TRBD1 (5 bases). V was cut by 10 bases and J by 1 base, with 11 bases left in between. Germline loops: CDR1 SNHLY, CDR2 FYNNEI. CDR3 length: 13 residues. For the CDR3, the DNA is TGTGCCACGGCCAGGGACAGCAATCAGCCCCAGCATTTT. Its translation: CATARDSNQPQHF.

V is TRBV12-5 and J is TRBJ2-3, with D unresolved. The germline V and J ends were trimmed by 0 bases and 2 bases, with 21 bases remaining between them. This CDR3 comprises 19 residues. Germline V gives CDR1 LGHNT, CDR2 FRNRAP. The CDR3 reads CASGLVRSPGGTFTDTQYF. The CDR3 DNA is TGTGCTAGTGGTTTGGTACGCAGCCCCGGCGGAACTTTCACAGATACGCAGTATTTT.

This clone was detected only once. This chain connects TRBV4-3 to TRBJ2-1, with TRBD2 as a possible D gene (6 bases). The CDR3 extends over 14 amino acids. V lost 6 bases and J 4 bases, leaving 13 bases between the germline ends. CDR1 and CDR2 from the germline V gene are LGHNA and YSLEER. CDR3 DNA: TGCGCCAGCAGTTATAACCGGGGGTACAATGAGCAGTTCTTC. It is translated as CASSYNRGYNEQFF.

This chain uses TRBV19 with TRBJ2-7; 12 nucleotides line up with TRBD1. The V gene end was trimmed by 5 bases and the J gene end by 6 bases; junction bases not matched to a gene: 8. The V gene's germline CDR1 is LNHDA and CDR2 SQIVND (reference sequence). The CDR3 runs 15 residues. The CDR3 reads CASSPPGQGAGEQYF. CDR3 in DNA: TGTGCCAGTAGTCCCCCGGGACAGGGGGCTGGCGAGCAGTACTTC.

The V call is TRBV18, the J call TRBJ1-5; 7 bases agree with TRBD1. With 6 bases clipped from V and 5 bases from J, the junction kept 7 bases outside the gene matches. Germline loops: CDR1 KGHSH, CDR2 LQKENI. The CDR3 is 14 residues long. The CDR3 coding sequence is TGTGCCAGCTCTCGGGACAGACAGGATCAGCCCCAGCATTTT. Translated: CASSRDRQDQPQHF.

This chain links TRBV28 with TRBJ2-7, with 11 bases that match TRBD2. The CDR3 runs to 13 residues. With V trimmed by 5 bases and J by 7 bases, 4 bases remained unmatched. Germline V gene data show CDR1 as MDHEN and CDR2 as SYDVKM. CDR3 protein: CASSPRLAGEQYF. For the CDR3, the DNA is TGTGCCAGCAGTCCAAGACTAGCGGGGGAGCAGTACTTC.

The chain links TRBV4-2 to TRBJ2-1, with TRBD2 identical over 9 bases. The germline CDR1 and CDR2 sequences are LGHNA and YNFKEQ. V lost 1 base to trimming and J lost 4 bases; unmatched junction nucleotides: 5. There are 16 residues in the CDR3. The CDR3 region has the DNA TGTGCCAGCAGCCAAGTCCGAGCGGGGGGTTACAATGAGCAGTTCTTC. Amino acids: CASSQVRAGGYNEQFF.